This T cell receptor (beta chain) was sequenced in a study of cytomegalovirus exposure and HLA in healthy donors. About the study: A previous analysis identified around 120 million unique TCR beta sequences derived from roughly 190 million T cells.

With respect to this clone: Antigen unknown.

The PCR used 60 Vbeta and 13 Jbeta primers. Some clones are missing from TCRdb's copy, which holds only in-frame ones; the method was immunoSEQ multiplex PCR. This sample carries hundreds of thousands of clones, around four fifths of them seen once, and the ten largest clones take more than 0.6%. Trimming removed 5 bases at V and 14 bases at J, with 17 bases between. Per the germline V gene, CDR1 is SGHAT and CDR2 is FQNNGV. The CDR3 has 12 amino acids. Study-level points and caveats: In a later analysis, HLA-associated TCR beta chains were more clonally expanded than equally common others.

The chain employs TRBV11-2 and TRBJ2-3, with a possible D match to TRBD1 (6 bases). Sample: PBMCs. This receptor was taken from a boy younger than 10 in good health and CMV-seronegative. The CDR3 region is CASSATGTIPYF. The DNA of the CDR3 is TGTGCCAGCAGCGCAACCGGGACAATTCCGTATTTT.